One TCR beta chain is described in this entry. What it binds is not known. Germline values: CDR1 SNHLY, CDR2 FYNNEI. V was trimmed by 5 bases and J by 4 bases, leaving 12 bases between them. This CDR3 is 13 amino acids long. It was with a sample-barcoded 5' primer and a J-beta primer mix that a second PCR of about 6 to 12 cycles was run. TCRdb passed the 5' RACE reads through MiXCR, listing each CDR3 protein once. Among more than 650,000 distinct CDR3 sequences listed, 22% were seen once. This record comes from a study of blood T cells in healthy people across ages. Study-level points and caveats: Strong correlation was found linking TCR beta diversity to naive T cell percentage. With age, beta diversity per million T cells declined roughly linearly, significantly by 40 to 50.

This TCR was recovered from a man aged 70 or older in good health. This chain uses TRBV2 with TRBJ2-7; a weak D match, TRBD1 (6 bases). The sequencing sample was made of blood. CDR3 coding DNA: TGTGCCAGCAGTACGGACAGTCAATACGAGCAGTACGTC. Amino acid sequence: CASSTDSQYEQYV.